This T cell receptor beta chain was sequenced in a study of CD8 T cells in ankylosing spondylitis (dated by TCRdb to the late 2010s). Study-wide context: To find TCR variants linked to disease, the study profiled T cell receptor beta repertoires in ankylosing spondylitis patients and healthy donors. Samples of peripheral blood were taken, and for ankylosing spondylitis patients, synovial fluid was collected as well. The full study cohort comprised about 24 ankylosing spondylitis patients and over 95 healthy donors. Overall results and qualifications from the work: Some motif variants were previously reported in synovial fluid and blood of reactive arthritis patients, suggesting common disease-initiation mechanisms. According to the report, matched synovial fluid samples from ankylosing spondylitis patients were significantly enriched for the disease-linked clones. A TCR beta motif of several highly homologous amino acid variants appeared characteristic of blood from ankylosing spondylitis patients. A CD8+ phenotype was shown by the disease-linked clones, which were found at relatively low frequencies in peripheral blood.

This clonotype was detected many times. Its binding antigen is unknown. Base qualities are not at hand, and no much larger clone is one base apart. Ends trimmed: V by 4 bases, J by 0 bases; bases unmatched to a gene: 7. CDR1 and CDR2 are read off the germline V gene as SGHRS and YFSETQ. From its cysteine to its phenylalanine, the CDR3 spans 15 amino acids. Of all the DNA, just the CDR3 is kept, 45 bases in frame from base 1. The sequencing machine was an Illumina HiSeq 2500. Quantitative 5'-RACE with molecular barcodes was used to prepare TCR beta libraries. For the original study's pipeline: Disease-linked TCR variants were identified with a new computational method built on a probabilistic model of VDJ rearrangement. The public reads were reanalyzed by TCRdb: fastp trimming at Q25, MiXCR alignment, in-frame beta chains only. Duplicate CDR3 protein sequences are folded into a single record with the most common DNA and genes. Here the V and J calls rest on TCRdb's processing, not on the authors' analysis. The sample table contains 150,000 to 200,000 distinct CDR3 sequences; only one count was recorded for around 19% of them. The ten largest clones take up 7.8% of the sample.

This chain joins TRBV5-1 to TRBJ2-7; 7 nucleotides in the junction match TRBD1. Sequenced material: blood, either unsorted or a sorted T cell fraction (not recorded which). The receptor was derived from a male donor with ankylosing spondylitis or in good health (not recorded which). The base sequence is TGCGCCAGCAGCCGGGCGACAGGGTTCTCCTACGAGCAGTACTTC. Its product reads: CASSRATGFSYEQYF.